The 15 T cell receptor beta chains in this list originate from one sample, sequenced in a study of vaccination and CD4 T cells after COVID-19. Sequencing of DNA taken from cultured CD4+ T cells relied on the Oncomine TCR Beta short-read assay. Via MiXCR, TCRdb re-called the PCR reads, giving one row per CDR3 protein. The top ten clones hold around a fifth of a sample with 9,500 to 15,000 distinct CDR3 sequences, 45% to 55% of them seen once. For these receptors, no antigen is known. As to treatment: approximately nine-day PBMC culture with coronavirus spike peptide pools or control peptides (ViraFEST assay). The source material was CD4+ T cells from blood, cultured in vitro. These receptors all stem from a human donor who had recovered from COVID-19.

The rearrangement joins TRBV5-4 to TRBJ2-7; 7 bases are shared with TRBD2. Germline V gives CDR1 SGHNT, CDR2 YYREEE (reference sequence). The CDR3 is 15 residues long. The V gene end was trimmed by 0 bases and the J gene end by 3 bases; junction bases not matched to a gene: 6. The chain's CDR3 is CASSLEAGANYEQYF. DNA for the CDR3: TGTGCCAGCAGCTTGGAGGCGGGAGCAAACTACGAGCAGTACTTC.

The chain joins TRBV5-1 to TRBJ1-1, with D perhaps matching TRBD1 (6 bases). Trimming shortened V by 4 bases and J by 7 bases, and 17 bases separated the two germline ends. CDR1 and CDR2 (germline): SGHRS, YFSETQ. This CDR3 spans 14 amino acids. The DNA for the CDR3 is TGCGCCAGCAGCGCCTCGACAGGATCGATTGAAGCTTTCTTT. It codes for CASSASTGSIEAFF.

This clonotype was counted between two and nine times. J is TRBJ1-2 and V is TRBV2, with D tentatively TRBD1 (5 bases). The V end was cut by 6 bases, the J end by 3 bases, with 14 bases between. This CDR3 region has 14 residues. Germline lookup yields CDR1 SNHLY and CDR2 FYNNEI. DNA of the CDR3: TGTGCCAGCAGCTCGGACATTCTAGACTATGGCTACACCTTC. It translates to CASSSDILDYGYTF.

This clonotype occurred a few times. The chain carries TRBV20-1 and TRBJ1-1; 11 positions match TRBD1. Trimming cost V 1 base and J 1 base; bases outside gene matches: 5. There are 16 residues in the CDR3. The germline gives CDR1 DFQATT, CDR2 SNEGSKA (reference sequence). This CDR3 reads CSARVGGTGGNTEAFF. As DNA, the CDR3 is TGCAGTGCTAGAGTAGGGGGGACAGGGGGGAACACTGAAGCTTTCTTT.

The V and J genes are TRBV20-1 and TRBJ1-5, with D tentatively TRBD1 (6 bases). V was clipped by 3 bases and J by 6 bases, with 15 bases between them. The CDR3 is 14 residues long. The V gene's germline CDR1 is DFQATT and CDR2 SNEGSKA (reference sequence). CDR3 in DNA: TGCAGTGCTAGCGATACAGGGTTGGCTCAGCCCCAGCATTTT. It encodes CSASDTGLAQPQHF.

This clonotype has only a few counts. The chain employs TRBV30 and TRBJ1-5; no clear D. Per the germline V gene, CDR1 is GTSNPN and CDR2 is SVGIG (reference sequence). This CDR3 region has 12 residues. Trimming shortened V by 1 base and J by 4 bases, and 5 bases separated the two germline ends. Here the CDR3 DNA reads TGTGCCTGGAGTGGACAAAATCAGCCCCAGCATTTT. Translation: CAWSGQNQPQHF.

This clonotype appeared a few times. The J gene is TRBJ2-5, the V gene TRBV20-1; TRBD2 agrees at 9 bases. From germline, CDR1 is DFQATT and CDR2 SNEGSKA (reference sequence). Trimming removed 4 bases from V and 4 bases from J; junction bases left unmatched: 10. The CDR3 runs 15 residues. This chain's CDR3 is CSAMRTSARSETQYF. The CDR3 coding sequence is TGCAGTGCTATGAGGACTAGCGCGAGATCAGAGACCCAGTACTTC.

This clonotype was observed a few times. CDR3 sequence reads: CASSIVRTQAIYEQYF. The CDR3 coding sequence is TGTGCCAGTAGTATCGTAAGGACTCAAGCCATCTACGAGCAGTACTTC. J is TRBJ2-7 and V is TRBV19; D is perhaps TRBD2 (5 bases). The CDR3 has 16 amino acids. Germline V gives CDR1 LNHDA, CDR2 SQIVND (reference sequence). V gave up 3 bases and J gave up 3 bases, with 18 bases separating them.

This clonotype was counted a few times. The V gene is TRBV27, the J gene TRBJ1-1; 8 nucleotides line up with TRBD1. This CDR3 comprises 14 residues. The trim removed 6 bases at V and 3 bases at J, leaving 6 bases unmatched. The germline CDR1 and CDR2 sequences are MNHEY and SMNVEV (reference sequence). CDR3 in DNA: TGTGCCAGCAGCAGGACAGGGAGGGACACTGAAGCTTTCTTT. Translation gives CASSRTGRDTEAFF.

The chain joins TRBV6-2 or TRBV6-3 to TRBJ2-3, with no clear D. This CDR3 comprises 14 residues. The V end lost 6 bases, the J end lost 0 bases, and 10 bases lay between the germline ends. Germline CDR1 MNHEY, CDR2 SVGEGT. Written as DNA, the CDR3 is TGTGCCAGCAGACTCGGACGGAGCACAGATACGCAGTATTTT. Protein product: CASRLGRSTDTQYF.

V is TRBV20-1 and J is TRBJ1-1; 9 bases match TRBD1. Germline V gives CDR1 DFQATT, CDR2 SNEGSKA (reference sequence). The CDR3 is 14 amino acids. The trim removed 1 base at V and 6 bases at J, leaving 6 bases unmatched. CDR3 bases: TGCAGTGCTAGAGGTACAGGGGGCTCGGCTGAAGCTTTCTTT. Its translation is CSARGTGGSAEAFF.

This clonotype was recorded a few times. The V and J genes are TRBV7-2 and TRBJ1-1; D remains unclear. This CDR3 is built from 13 residues. CDR1 and CDR2 (germline): SGHTA, FQGNSA. V dropped 1 base and J dropped 1 base, with 4 bases sitting between them. Written as DNA, the CDR3 is TGTGCCAGCAGCTTAGAAGGGAACACTGAAGCTTTCTTT. Translating gives CASSLEGNTEAFF.

The genes are TRBV18 and TRBJ1-1; D call uncertain. Trimming pared 4 bases from V and 1 base from J, leaving 7 bases between. There are 13 residues in the CDR3. Germline V CDR1 and CDR2: KGHSH, LQKENI. The DNA of the CDR3 is TGTGCCAGCTCACTTGACAAGAACACTGAAGCTTTCTTT. As protein: CASSLDKNTEAFF.

This clonotype was observed a handful of times. This rearrangement joins TRBV6-1 to TRBJ2-7, with D tentatively TRBD1 (5 bases). This CDR3 contains 15 residues. V lost 6 bases and J lost 0, with 15 bases in between. Per germline, CDR1 MNHNS and CDR2 SASEGT. As DNA, the CDR3 is TGTGCCAGCAGCGTAACAGGTCCCAGCTCCTACGAGCAGTACTTC. Encoded protein: CASSVTGPSSYEQYF.

The chain couples TRBV6-2 or TRBV6-3 to TRBJ1-6; D possibly corresponds to TRBD1 (6 bases). The V end was cut by 0 bases, the J end by 7 bases, with 13 bases between. CDR1 MNHEY and CDR2 SVGEGT come from the germline V gene. This CDR3 is built from 16 residues. CDR3 protein: CASSYSSGQLNSPLHF. The CDR3 nucleotides read TGTGCCAGCAGTTACTCAAGTGGACAGCTAAATTCACCCCTCCACTTT.